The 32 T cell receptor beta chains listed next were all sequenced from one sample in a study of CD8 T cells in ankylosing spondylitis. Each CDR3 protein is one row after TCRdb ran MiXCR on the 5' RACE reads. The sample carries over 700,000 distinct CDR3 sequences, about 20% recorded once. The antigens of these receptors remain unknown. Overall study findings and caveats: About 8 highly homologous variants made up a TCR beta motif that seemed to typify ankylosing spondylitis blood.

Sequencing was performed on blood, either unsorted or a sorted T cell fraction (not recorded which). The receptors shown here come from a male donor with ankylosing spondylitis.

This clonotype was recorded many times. The CDR3 DNA reads TGCGCCAGCAGCCAAGATCAGGGGGCCGGGGAGCTGTTTTTT. Amino acid sequence: CASSQDQGAGELFF. This chain joins TRBV4-3 and TRBJ2-2; 7 bases are a match to TRBD1. J gave up 6 bases and V 0 bases, and 1 base lay outside the gene matches. The CDR3 runs to 14 residues. Per the germline V gene, CDR1 is LGHNA and CDR2 is YSLEER.

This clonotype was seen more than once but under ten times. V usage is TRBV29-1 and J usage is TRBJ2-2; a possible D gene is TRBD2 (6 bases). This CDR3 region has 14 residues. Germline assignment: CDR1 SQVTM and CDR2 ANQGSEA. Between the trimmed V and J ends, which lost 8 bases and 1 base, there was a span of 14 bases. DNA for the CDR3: TGCAGCCCCTTGGCGGGACTGAACACCGGGGAGCTGTTTTTT. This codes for CSPLAGLNTGELFF.

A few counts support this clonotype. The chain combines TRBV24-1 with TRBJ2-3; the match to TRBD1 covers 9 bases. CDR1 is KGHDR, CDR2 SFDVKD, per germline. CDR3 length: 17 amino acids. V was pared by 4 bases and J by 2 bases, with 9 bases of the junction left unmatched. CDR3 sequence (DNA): TGTGCCACCAGTGACCGTACCGGGACAGGGCTCACAGATACGCAGTATTTT. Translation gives CATSDRTGTGLTDTQYF.

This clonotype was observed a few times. This CDR3 is CASSNRDTDTQYF. The CDR3 coding sequence is TGTGCCAGCAGTAACAGAGACACAGATACGCAGTATTTT. The chain is built from TRBV12-3 or TRBV12-4 and TRBJ2-3; no clear D gene. There are 13 residues in the CDR3. V lost 5 bases and J lost 2, with 8 bases in between.

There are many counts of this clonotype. The CDR3 reads CSVSPALSTDTQYF. CDR3 sequence (DNA): TGCAGCGTTTCCCCGGCTCTTAGCACAGATACGCAGTATTTT. V usage is TRBV29-1 and J usage is TRBJ2-3; no reliable D call. Germline loops: CDR1 SQVTM, CDR2 ANQGSEA. The length of the CDR3 is 14 residues. V was shortened by 5 bases and J by 0 bases, with 12 bases between the two germline ends.

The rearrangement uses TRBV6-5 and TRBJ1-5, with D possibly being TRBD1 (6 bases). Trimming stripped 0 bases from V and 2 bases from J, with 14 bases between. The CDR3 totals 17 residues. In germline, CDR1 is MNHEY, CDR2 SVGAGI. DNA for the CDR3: TGTGCCAGCAGTTACTCACCCCCAGGGGAGGGCAATCAGCCCCAGCATTTT. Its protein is CASSYSPPGEGNQPQHF.

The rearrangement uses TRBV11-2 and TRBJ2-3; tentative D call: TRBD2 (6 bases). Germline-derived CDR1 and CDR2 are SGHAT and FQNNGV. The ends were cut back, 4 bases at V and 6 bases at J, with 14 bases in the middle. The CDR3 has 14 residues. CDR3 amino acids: CASSSTRLGDTQYF. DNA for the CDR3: TGTGCCAGCAGCTCGACCCGACTAGGGGATACGCAGTATTTT.

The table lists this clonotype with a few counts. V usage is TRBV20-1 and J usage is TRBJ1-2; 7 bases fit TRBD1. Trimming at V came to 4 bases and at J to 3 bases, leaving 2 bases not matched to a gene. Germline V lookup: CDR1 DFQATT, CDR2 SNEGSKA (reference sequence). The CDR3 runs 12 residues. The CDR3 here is CSAIDRDYGYTF. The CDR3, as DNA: TGCAGTGCTATTGACAGGGACTATGGCTACACCTTC.

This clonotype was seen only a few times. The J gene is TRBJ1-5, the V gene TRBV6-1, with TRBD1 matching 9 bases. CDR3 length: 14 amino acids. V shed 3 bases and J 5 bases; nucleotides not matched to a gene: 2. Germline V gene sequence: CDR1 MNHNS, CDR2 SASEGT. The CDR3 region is CASSEDRGDQPQHF. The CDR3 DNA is TGTGCCAGCAGTGAGGACAGGGGTGATCAGCCCCAGCATTTT.

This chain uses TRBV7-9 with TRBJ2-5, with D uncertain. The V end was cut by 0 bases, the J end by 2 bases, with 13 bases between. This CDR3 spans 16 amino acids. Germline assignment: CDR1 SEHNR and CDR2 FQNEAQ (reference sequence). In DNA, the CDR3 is TGTGCCAGCAGCTTAGCGCTTAGTGGTGTTCAAGAGACCCAGTACTTC. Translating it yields CASSLALSGVQETQYF. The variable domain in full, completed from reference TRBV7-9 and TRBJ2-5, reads DTGVSQNPRHKITKRGQNVTFRCDPISEHNRLYWYRQTLGQGPEFLTYFQNEAQLEKSRLLSDRFSAERPKGSFSTLEIQRTEQGDSAMYLCASSLALSGVQETQYFGPGTRLLVL.

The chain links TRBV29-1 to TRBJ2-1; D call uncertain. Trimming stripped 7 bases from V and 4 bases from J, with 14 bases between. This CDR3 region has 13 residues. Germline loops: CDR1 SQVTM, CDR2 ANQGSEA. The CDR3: CSAVGVSYNEQFF. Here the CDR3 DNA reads TGCAGCGCAGTAGGTGTCTCTTACAATGAGCAGTTCTTC.

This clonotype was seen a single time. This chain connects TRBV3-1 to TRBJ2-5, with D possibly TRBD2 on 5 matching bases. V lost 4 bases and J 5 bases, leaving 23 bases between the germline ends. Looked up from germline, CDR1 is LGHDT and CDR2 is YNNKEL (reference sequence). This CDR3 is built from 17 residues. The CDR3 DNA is TGTGCCAGCAGCCCGCCTAAGGGAGCCGGGCATCACGAGACCCAGTACTTC. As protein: CASSPPKGAGHHETQYF.

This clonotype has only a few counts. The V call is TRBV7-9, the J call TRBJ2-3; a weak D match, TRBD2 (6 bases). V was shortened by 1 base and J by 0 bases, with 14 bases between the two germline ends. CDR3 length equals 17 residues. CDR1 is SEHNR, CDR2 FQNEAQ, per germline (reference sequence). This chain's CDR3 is CASSLGAGLTSTDTQYF. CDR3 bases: TGTGCCAGCAGCTTAGGGGCAGGACTAACTAGCACAGATACGCAGTATTTT.

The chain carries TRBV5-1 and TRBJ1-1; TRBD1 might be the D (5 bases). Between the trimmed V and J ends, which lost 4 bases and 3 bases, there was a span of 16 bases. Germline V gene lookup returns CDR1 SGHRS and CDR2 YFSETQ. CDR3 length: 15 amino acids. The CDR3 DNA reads TGCGCCAGCAGCGGAAATTTCTGGGGGGACACTGAAGCTTTCTTT. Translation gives CASSGNFWGDTEAFF.

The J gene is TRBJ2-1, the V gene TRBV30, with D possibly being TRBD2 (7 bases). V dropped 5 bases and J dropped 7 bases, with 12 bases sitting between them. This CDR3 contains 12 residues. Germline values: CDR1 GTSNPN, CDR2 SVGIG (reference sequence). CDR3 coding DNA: TGTGCCTGGGGGGGGGCCGGAAATGAGCAGTTCTTC. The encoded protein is CAWGGAGNEQFF. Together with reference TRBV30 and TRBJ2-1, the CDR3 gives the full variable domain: SQTIHQWPATLVQPVGSPLSLECTVEGTSNPNLYWYRQAAGRGLQLLFYSVGIGQISSEVPQNLSASRPQDRQFILSSKKLLLSDSGFYLCAWGGAGNEQFFGPGTRLTVL.

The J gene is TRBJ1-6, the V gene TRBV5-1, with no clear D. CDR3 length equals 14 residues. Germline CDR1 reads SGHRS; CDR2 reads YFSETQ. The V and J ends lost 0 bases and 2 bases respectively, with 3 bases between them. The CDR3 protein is CASSLDAYNSPLHF. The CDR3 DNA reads TGCGCCAGCAGCTTGGACGCCTATAATTCACCCCTCCACTTT.

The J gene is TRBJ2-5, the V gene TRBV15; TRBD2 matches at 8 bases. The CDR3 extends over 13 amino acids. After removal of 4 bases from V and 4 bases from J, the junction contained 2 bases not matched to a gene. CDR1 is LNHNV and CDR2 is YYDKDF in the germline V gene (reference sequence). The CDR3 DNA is TGTGCCACCAGCAAAGCGGGAGCAGAGACCCAGTACTTC. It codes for CATSKAGAETQYF.

CDR3 sequence: CAISGDRDEQFF. CDR3 bases: TGTGCCATCAGTGGGGACAGGGATGAGCAGTTCTTC. V is TRBV10-3 and J is TRBJ2-1; 9 bases map to TRBD1. CDR1 ENHRY and CDR2 SYGVKD come from the germline V gene. This CDR3 is built from 12 residues. With 4 bases clipped from V and 8 bases from J, the junction kept 0 bases outside the gene matches.

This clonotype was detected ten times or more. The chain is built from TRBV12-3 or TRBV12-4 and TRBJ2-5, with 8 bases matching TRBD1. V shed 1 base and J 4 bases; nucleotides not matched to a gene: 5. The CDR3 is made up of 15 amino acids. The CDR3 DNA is TGTGCCAGCAGTTTAGGGACAGGGTTTCGAGAGACCCAGTACTTC. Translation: CASSLGTGFRETQYF.

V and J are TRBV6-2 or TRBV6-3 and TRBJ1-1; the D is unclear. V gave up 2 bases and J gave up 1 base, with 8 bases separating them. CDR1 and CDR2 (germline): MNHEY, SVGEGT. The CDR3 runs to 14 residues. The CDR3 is CASSYLGPNTEAFF. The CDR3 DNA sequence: TGTGCCAGCAGTTACCTCGGGCCGAACACTGAAGCTTTCTTT.

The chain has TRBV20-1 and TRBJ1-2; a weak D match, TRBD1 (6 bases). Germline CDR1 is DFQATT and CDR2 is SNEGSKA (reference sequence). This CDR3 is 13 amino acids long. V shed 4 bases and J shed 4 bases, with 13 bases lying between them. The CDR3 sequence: CSANRADFYGYTF. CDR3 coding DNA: TGCAGTGCTAACAGGGCAGATTTCTATGGCTACACCTTC.

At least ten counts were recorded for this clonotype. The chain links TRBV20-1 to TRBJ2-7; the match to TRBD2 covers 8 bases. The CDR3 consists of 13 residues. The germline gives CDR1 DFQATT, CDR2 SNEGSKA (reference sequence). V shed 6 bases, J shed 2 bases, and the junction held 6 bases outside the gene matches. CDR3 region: CSAAQREPYEQYF. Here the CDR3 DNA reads TGCAGTGCCGCCCAGCGGGAGCCCTACGAGCAGTACTTC.

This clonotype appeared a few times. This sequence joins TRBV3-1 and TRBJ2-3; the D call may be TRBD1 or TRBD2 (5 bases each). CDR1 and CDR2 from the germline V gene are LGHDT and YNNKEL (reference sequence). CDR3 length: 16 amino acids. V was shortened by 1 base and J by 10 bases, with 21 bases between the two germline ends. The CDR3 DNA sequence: TGTGCCAGCAGCCAAGCCGGGACGGCCCGCATAAGTCCGCAGTATTTT. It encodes CASSQAGTARISPQYF.

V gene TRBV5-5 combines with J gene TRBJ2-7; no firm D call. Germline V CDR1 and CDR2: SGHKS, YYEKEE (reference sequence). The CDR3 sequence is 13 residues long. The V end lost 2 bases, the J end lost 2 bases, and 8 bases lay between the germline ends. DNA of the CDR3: TGTGCCAGCAGCTTACAACTACCCTACGAGCAGTACTTC. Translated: CASSLQLPYEQYF.

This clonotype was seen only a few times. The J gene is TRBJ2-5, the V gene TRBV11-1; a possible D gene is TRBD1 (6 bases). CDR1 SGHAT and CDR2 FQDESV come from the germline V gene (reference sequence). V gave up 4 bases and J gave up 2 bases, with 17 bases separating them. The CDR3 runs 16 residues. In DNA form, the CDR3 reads TGTGCCAGCAGCTCCGGACAGCCCTTGTTGCAAGAGACCCAGTACTTC. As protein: CASSSGQPLLQETQYF.

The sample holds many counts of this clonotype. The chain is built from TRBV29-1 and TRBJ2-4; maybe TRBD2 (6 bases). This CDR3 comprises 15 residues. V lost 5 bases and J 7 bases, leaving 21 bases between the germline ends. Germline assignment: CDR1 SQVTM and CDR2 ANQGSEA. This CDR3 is CSVPSAAGGRNIQYF. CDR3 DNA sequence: TGCAGCGTTCCGTCCGCGGCTGGGGGGAGGAACATTCAGTACTTC. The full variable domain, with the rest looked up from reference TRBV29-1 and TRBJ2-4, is SAVISQKPSRDICQRGTSLTIQCQVDSQVTMMFWYRQQPGQSLTLIATANQGSEATYESGFVIDKFPISRPNLTFSTLTVSNMSPEDSSIYLCSVPSAAGGRNIQYFGAGTRLSVL.

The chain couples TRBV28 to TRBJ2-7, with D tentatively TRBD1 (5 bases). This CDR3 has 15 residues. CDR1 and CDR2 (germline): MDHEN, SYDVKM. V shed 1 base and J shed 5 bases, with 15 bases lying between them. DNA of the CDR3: TGTGCCAGCAGTTTATCAGGCAGGGTGGTTGACGAGCAGTACTTC. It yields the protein CASSLSGRVVDEQYF.

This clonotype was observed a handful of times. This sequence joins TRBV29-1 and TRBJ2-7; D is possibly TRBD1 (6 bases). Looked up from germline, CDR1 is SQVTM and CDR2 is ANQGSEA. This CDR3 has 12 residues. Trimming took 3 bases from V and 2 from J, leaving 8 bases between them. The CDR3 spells CSVEDSAYEQYF. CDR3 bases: TGCAGCGTTGAGGACAGCGCCTACGAGCAGTACTTC.

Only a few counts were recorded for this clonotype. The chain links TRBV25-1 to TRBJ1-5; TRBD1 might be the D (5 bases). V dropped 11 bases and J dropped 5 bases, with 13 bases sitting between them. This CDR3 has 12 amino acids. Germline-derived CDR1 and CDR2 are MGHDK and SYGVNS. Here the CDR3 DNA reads TGTGCCGGTGGGACGGCGGATCAGCCCCAGCATTTT. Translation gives CAGGTADQPQHF. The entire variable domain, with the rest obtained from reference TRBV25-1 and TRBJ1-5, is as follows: EADIYQTPRYLVIGTGKKITLECSQTMGHDKMYWYQQDPGMELHLIHYSYGVNSTEKGDLSSESTVSRIRTEHFPLTLESARPSHTSQYLCAGGTADQPQHFGDGTRLSIL.

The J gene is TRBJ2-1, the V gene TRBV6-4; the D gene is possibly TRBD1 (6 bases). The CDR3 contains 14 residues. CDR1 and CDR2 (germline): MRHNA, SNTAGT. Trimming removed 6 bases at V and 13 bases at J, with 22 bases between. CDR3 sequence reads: CASSSGTHGSTQFF. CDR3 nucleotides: TGTGCCAGCAGCTCCGGGACACACGGGTCCACACAGTTCTTC.

The CDR3 reads CSVEAEDRETYEQYF. The CDR3 nucleotides read TGCAGCGTTGAAGCTGAGGACAGGGAAACCTACGAGCAGTACTTC. The V gene is TRBV29-1, the J gene TRBJ2-7; 8 nucleotides align to TRBD1. V dropped 1 base and J dropped 2; count of bases not matched to a gene: 7. Germline CDR1 and CDR2: SQVTM and ANQGSEA. This CDR3 contains 15 residues.

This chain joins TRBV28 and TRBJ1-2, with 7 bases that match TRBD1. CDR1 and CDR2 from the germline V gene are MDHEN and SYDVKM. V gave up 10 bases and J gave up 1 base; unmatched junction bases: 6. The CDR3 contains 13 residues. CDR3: CAIRDSHNYGYTF. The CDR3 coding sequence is TGTGCCATCCGGGACAGCCATAACTATGGCTACACCTTC.